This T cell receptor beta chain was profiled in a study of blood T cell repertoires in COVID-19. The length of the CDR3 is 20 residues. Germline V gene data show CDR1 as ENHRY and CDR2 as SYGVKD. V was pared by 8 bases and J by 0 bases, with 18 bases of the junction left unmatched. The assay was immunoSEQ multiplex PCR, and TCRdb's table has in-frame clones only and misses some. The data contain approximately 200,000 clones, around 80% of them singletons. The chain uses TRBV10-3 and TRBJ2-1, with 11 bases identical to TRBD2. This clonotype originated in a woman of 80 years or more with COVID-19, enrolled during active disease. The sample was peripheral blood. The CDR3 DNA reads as TGTGCCATCGTGCTCTGGTTGTCTAGCGGGAGGCCGAGCTCCTACAATGAGCAGTTCTTC. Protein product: CAIVLWLSSGRPSSYNEQFF.